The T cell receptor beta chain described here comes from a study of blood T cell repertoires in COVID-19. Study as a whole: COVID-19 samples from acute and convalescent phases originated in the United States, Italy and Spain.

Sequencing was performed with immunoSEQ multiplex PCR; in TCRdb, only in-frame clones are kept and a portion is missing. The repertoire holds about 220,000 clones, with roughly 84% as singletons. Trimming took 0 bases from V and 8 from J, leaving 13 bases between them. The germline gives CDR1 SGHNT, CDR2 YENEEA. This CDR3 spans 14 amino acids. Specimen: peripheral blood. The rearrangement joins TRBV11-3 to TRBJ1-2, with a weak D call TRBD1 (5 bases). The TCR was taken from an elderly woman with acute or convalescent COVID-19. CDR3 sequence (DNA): TGTGCCAGCAGCTTAGATTGGGGGGAAGGCGGCTACACCTTC. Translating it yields CASSLDWGEGGYTF. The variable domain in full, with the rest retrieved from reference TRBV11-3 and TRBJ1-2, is EAGVVQSPRYKIIEKKQPVAFWCNPISGHNTLYWYLQNLGQGPELLIRYENEEAVDDSQLPKDRFSAERLKGVDSTLKIQPAELGDSAVYLCASSLDWGEGGYTFGSGTRLTVV.